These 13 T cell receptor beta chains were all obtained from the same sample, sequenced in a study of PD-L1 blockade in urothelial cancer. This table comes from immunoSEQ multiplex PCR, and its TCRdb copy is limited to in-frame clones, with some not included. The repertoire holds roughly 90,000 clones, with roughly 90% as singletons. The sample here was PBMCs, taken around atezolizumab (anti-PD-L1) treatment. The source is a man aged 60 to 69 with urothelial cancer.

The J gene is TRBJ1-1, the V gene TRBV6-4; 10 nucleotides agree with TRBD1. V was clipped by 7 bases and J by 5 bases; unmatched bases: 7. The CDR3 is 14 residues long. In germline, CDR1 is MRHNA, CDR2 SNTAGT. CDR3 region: CASTRDRGLTEAFF. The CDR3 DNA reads TGTGCCAGCACTAGAGACAGGGGGCTGACTGAAGCTTTCTTT.

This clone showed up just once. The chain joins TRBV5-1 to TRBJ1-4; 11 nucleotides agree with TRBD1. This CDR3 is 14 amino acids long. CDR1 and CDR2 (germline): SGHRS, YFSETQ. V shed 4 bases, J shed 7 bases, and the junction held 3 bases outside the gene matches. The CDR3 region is CASSRGQGGEKLFF. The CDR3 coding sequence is TGCGCCAGCAGCAGGGGACAGGGGGGTGAAAAACTGTTTTTT.

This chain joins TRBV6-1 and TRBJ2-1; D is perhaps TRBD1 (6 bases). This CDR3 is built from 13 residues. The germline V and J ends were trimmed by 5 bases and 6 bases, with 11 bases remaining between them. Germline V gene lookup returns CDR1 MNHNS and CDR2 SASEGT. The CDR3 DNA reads TGTGCCAGCAGTATAAGACAGGCCAATGAGCAGTTCTTC. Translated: CASSIRQANEQFF.

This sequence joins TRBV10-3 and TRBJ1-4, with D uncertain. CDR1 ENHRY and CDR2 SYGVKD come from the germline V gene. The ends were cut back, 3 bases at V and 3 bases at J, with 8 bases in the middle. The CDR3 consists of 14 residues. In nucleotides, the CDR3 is TGTGCCATCAGTGATACGGGATCTAATGAAAAACTGTTTTTT. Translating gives CAISDTGSNEKLFF.

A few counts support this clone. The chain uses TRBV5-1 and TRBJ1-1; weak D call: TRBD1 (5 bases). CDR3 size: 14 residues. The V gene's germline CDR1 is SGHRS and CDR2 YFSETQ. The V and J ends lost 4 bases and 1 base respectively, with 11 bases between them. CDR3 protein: CASSLQAENTEAFF. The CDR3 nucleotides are TGCGCCAGCAGCCTACAGGCCGAGAACACTGAAGCTTTCTTT.

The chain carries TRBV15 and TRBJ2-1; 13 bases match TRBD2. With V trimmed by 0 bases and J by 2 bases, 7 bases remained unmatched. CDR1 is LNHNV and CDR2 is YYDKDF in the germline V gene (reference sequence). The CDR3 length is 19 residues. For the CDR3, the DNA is TGTGCCACCAGCAGAGAAGGTTGGGGACTAGCGGGACCCTACAATGAGCAGTTCTTC. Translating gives CATSREGWGLAGPYNEQFF.

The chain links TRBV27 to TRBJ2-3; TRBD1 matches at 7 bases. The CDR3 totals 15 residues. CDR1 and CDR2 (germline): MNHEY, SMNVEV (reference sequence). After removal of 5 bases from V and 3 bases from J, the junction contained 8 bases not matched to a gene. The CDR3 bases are TGTGCCAGCAGTATGGAACAGGGGATGACAGATACGCAGTATTTT. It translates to CASSMEQGMTDTQYF.

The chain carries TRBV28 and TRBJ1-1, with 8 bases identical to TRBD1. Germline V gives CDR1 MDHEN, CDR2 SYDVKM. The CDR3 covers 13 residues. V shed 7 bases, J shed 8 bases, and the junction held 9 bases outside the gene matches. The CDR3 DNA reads TGTGCCAGCAACCTCTCAGGGGGCAAGGAAGCTTTCTTT. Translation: CASNLSGGKEAFF.

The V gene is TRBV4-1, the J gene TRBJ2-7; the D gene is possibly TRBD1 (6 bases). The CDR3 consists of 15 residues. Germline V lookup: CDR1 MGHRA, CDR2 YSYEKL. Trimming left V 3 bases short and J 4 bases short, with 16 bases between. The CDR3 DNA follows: TGCGCCAGCAGCCACCAACCGACAGGTATTTACGAGCAGTACTTC. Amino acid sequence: CASSHQPTGIYEQYF.

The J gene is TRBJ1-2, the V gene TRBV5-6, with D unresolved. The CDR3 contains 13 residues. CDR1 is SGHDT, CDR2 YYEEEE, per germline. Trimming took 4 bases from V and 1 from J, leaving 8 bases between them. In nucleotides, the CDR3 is TGTGCCAGCAGCCAAGGGAGTAACTATGGCTACACCTTC. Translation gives CASSQGSNYGYTF.

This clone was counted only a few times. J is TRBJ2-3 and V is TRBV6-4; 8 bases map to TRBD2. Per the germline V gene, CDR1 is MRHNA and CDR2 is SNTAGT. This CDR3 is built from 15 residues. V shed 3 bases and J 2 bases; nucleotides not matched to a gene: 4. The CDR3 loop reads CASSERAGATDTQYF. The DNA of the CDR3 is TGTGCCAGCAGTGAAAGAGCGGGAGCCACAGATACGCAGTATTTT.

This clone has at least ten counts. Here the CDR3 DNA reads TGTGCCTGGAGGAGACAGGAGGCTCTCAATTCACCCCTCCACTTT. Encoded protein: CAWRRQEALNSPLHF. This chain connects TRBV30 to TRBJ1-6; weak D call: TRBD1 (6 bases). This CDR3 comprises 15 residues. Germline V CDR1 and CDR2: GTSNPN, SVGIG (reference sequence). The V end lost 3 bases, the J end lost 7 bases, and 16 bases lay between the germline ends. The full variable domain, completed using reference TRBV30 and TRBJ1-6, is SQTIHQWPATLVQPVGSPLSLECTVEGTSNPNLYWYRQAAGRGLQLLFYSVGIGQISSEVPQNLSASRPQDRQFILSSKKLLLSDSGFYLCAWRRQEALNSPLHFGNGTRLTVT.

The CDR3 protein is CASGDTDTQYF. CDR3 in DNA: TGTGCCAGCGGAGACACAGATACGCAGTATTTT. The chain recombines TRBV9 with TRBJ2-3; D gene unclear. Germline CDR1 is SGDLS and CDR2 is YYNGEE. The V end was cut by 7 bases, the J end by 2 bases, with 5 bases between. This CDR3 has 11 residues. The full variable domain, in which reference TRBV9 and TRBJ2-3 provide the parts outside the CDR3, is DSGVTQTPKHLITATGQRVTLRCSPRSGDLSVYWYQQSLDQGLQFLIQYYNGEERAKGNILERFSAQQFPDLHSELNLSSLELGDSALYFCASGDTDTQYFGPGTRLTVL.